The subject of this entry is one T cell receptor (beta chain). In the source study's methods: Estimation of nucleated cell counts relied on the amplification of reference gene primers. TCRdb's copy holds only in-frame clones and misses some; the assay was immunoSEQ multiplex PCR. That table supplies the V and J calls and clone size; D and trimming were determined from the DNA. The data show fewer than 250,000 clones, roughly 83% seen once. These data come from a study of blood T cell repertoires in COVID-19. As for the study in general: Both acute and convalescent COVID-19 samples were obtained from the United States, Italy and Spain. In each case, the material was cDNA or gDNA derived from T cells, B-cell-depleted T cells, or PBMCs.

The CDR3 sequence is 15 residues long. The sequence was collected from a woman of 80 years or more with COVID-19, enrolled during active disease. The chain carries TRBV12-2 and TRBJ1-5; the listed D gene, TRBD1, was not tested against the DNA. TRBV12-2 is an annotated pseudogene. Sequenced sample: peripheral blood. This chain's CDR3 is CASRLKDRENQPQHF. In DNA form, the CDR3 reads TGTGCAAGTCGCTTAAAGGACAGGGAAAATCAGCCCCAGCATTTT.